The 3 T cell receptor beta chains in this list originate from one sample, sequenced in a study of OX40 agonist ivuxolimab in advanced cancers. Some clones are missing from TCRdb's copy, which holds only in-frame ones; the method was immunoSEQ multiplex PCR. The sample lists 85,000 to 120,000 clones; 90% were seen once. The specimen comprised CD4+ or CD8+ T cells sorted from blood, sampled in a trial of the OX40 agonist ivuxolimab. The receptors were sampled from an adult with an advanced solid tumor such as melanoma, head and neck, liver or kidney cancer.

This sequence joins TRBV11-3 and TRBJ2-2; 12 bases fit TRBD1. The CDR3 totals 17 residues. In germline, CDR1 is SGHNT, CDR2 YENEEA. V lost 4 bases and J lost 3; bases outside the gene matches: 6. The CDR3 region is CASSSRGQGAYTGELFF. The CDR3 DNA follows: TGTGCCAGCAGCTCCCGGGGACAGGGGGCGTACACCGGGGAGCTGTTTTTT.

V usage is TRBV4-3 and J usage is TRBJ2-1, with a weak D call TRBD1 (6 bases). V lost 3 bases, J lost 4 bases, and 13 bases lay in between. The CDR3 consists of 15 residues. Per the germline V gene, CDR1 is LGHNA and CDR2 is YSLEER. CDR3 DNA: TGCGCCAGCAGCCAGCAGGGGAGTCTTTACAATGAGCAGTTCTTC. As protein: CASSQQGSLYNEQFF.

The CDR3 coding sequence is TGTGCCAGCAGAACACAGGGGAGCGCAGATACGCAGTATTTT. Protein: CASRTQGSADTQYF. The rearrangement links TRBV6-1 to TRBJ2-3; TRBD1 agrees at 7 bases. Germline V gives CDR1 MNHNS, CDR2 SASEGT. V lost 6 bases and J lost 4; bases outside the gene matches: 7. The CDR3 sequence is 14 residues long.